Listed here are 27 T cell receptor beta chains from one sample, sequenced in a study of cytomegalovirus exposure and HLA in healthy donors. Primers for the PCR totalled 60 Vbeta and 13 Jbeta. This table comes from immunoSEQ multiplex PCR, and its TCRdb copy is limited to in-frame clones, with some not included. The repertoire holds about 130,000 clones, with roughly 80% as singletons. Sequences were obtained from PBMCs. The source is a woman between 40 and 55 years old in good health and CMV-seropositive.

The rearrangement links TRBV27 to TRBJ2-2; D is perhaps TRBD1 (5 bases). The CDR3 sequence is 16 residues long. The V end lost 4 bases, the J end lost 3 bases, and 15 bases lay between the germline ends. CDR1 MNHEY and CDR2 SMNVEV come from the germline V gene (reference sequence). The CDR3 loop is CASSSTWTPYTGELFF. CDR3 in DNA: TGTGCCAGCAGTTCGACGTGGACACCCTACACCGGGGAGCTGTTTTTT.

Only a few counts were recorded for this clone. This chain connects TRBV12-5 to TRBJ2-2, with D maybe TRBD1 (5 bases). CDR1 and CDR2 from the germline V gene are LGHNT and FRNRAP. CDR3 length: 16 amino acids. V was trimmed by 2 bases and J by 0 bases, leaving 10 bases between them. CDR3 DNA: TGTGCTAGTGGTTTGTCAGGGTCCGCGAACACCGGGGAGCTGTTTTTT. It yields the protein CASGLSGSANTGELFF.

For the CDR3, the DNA is TGTGCCAGCTCACCCTTGGACAACCAAGAGACCCAGTACTTC. Its protein is CASSPLDNQETQYF. The rearrangement uses TRBV18 and TRBJ2-5; a possible D gene is TRBD1 (5 bases). This CDR3 comprises 14 residues. Germline assignment: CDR1 KGHSH and CDR2 LQKENI. V gave up 3 bases and J gave up 0 bases, with 8 bases separating them.

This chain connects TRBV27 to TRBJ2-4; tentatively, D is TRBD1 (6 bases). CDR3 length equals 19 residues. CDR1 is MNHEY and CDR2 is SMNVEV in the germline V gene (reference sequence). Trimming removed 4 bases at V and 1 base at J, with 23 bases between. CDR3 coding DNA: TGTGCCAGCAGTTCCGACCCTCCGGCAGGGGCTTACGCCAAAAACATTCAGTACTTC. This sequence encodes CASSSDPPAGAYAKNIQYF.

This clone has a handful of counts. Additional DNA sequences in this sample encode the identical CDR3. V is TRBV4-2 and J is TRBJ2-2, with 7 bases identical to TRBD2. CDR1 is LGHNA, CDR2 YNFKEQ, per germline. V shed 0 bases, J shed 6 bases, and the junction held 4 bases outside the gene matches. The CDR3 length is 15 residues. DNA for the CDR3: TGTGCCAGCAGCCAAGATTCTGGGGGGGCCGGGGAGCTGTTTTTT. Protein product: CASSQDSGGAGELFF.

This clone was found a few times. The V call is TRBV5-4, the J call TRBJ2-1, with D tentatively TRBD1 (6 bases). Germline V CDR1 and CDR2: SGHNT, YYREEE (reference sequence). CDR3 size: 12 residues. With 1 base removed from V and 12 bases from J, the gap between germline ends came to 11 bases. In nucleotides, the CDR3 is TGTGCCAGCAGCTTGAAAGGGGGATGGCAGTTCTTC. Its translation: CASSLKGGWQFF.

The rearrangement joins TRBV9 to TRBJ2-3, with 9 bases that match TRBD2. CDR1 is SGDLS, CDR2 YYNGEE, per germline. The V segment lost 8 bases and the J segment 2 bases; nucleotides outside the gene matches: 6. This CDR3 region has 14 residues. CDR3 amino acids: CASASGGTTDTQYF. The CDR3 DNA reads TGTGCCAGTGCGAGCGGGGGGACCACAGATACGCAGTATTTT.

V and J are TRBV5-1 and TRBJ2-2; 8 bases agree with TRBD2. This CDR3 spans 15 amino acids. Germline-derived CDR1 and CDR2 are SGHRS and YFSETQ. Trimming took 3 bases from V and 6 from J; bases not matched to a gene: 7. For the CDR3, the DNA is TGCGCCAGCAGCTGGAGCGGGAGTGGGTCCGGGGAGCTGTTTTTT. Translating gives CASSWSGSGSGELFF.

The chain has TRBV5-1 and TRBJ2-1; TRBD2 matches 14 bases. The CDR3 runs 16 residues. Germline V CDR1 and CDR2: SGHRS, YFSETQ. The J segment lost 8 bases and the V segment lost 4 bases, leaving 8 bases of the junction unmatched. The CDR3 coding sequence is TGCGCCAGCAGCCCGGGGACTAGCGGGGGAAGGCATGAGCAGTTCTTC. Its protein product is CASSPGTSGGRHEQFF.

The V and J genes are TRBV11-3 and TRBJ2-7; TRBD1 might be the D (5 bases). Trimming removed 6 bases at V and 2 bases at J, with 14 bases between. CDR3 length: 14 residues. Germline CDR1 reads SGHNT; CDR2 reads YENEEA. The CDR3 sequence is CASSPGQRPYEQYF. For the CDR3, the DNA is TGTGCCAGCAGTCCAGGACAACGCCCCTACGAGCAGTACTTC.

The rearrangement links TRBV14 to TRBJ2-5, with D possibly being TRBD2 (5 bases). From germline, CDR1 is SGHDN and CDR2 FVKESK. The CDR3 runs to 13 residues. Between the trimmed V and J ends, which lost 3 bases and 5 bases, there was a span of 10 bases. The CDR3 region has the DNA TGTGCCAGCAGCCACGGCGGGCGGGAGACCCAGTACTTC. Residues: CASSHGGRETQYF.

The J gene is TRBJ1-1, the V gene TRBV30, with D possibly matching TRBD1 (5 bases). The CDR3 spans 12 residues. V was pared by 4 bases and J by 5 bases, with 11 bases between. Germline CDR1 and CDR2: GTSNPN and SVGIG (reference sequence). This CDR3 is CAWMRGETEAFF. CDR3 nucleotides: TGTGCCTGGATGCGGGGGGAAACTGAAGCTTTCTTT.

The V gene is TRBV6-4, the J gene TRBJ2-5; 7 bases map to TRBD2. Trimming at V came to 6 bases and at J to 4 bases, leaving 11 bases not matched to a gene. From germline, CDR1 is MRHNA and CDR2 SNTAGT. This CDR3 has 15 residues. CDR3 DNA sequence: TGTGCCAGCAGCCCCGGACTAGGCGGGAGAGAGACCCAGTACTTC. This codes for CASSPGLGGRETQYF.

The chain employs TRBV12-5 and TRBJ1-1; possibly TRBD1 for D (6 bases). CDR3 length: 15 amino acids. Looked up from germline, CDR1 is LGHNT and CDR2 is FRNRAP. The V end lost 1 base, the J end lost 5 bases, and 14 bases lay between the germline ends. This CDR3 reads CASGLDRVGWTEAFF. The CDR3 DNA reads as TGTGCTAGTGGTTTGGACAGGGTTGGATGGACTGAAGCTTTCTTT.

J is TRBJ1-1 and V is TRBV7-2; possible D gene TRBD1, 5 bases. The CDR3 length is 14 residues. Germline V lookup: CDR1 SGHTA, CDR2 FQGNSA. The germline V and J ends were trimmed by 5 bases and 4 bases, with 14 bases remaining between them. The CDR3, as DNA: TGTGCCAGCAGCACCAGGCAGGGTTTCACTGAAGCTTTCTTT. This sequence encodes CASSTRQGFTEAFF.

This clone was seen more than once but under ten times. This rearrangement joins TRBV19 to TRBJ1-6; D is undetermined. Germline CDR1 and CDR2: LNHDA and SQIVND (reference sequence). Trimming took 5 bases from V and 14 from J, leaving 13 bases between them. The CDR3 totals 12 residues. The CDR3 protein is CASSASSSALHF. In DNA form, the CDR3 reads TGTGCCAGTAGTGCTTCGAGTTCGGCCCTCCACTTT. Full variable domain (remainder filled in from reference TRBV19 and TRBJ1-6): DGGITQSPKYLFRKEGQNVTLSCEQNLNHDAMYWYRQDPGQGLRLIYYSQIVNDFQKGDIAEGYSVSREKKESFPLTVTSAQKNPTAFYLCASSASSSALHFGNGTRLTVT.

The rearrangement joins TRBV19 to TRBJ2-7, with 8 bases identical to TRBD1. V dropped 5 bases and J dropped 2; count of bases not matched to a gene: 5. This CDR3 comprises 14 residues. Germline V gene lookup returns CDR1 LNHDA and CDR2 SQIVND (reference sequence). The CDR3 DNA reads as TGTGCCAGTAGTCCCGGGACAGGACCCTACGAGCAGTACTTC. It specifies CASSPGTGPYEQYF.

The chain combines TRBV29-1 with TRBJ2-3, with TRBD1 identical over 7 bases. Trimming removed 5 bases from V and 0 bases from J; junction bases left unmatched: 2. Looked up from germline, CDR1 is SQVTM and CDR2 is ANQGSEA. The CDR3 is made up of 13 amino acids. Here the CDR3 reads CSVRQGSTDTQYF. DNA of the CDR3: TGCAGCGTTAGACAGGGAAGCACAGATACGCAGTATTTT.

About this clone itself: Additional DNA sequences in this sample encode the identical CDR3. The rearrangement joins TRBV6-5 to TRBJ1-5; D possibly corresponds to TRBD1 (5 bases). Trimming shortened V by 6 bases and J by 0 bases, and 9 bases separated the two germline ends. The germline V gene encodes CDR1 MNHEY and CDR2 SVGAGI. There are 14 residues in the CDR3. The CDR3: CASRDRHSNQPQHF. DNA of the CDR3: TGTGCCAGCAGAGACAGACATAGCAATCAGCCCCAGCATTTT.

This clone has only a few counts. In DNA, the CDR3 is TGCGCCAGCAGCTTGGGCAGGGATGGAGAGACCCAGTACTTC. This sequence encodes CASSLGRDGETQYF. The chain has TRBV5-1 and TRBJ2-5, with D tentatively TRBD1 (5 bases). The CDR3 covers 14 residues. The germline CDR1 and CDR2 sequences are SGHRS and YFSETQ. V was clipped by 0 bases and J by 4 bases, with 10 bases between them.

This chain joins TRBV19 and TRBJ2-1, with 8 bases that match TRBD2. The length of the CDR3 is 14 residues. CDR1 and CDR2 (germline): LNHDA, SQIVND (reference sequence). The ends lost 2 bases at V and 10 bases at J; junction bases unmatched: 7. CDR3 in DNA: TGTGCCAGTAGTATAAGGAGCGGGAGCGGGGAGCAGTTCTTC. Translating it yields CASSIRSGSGEQFF.

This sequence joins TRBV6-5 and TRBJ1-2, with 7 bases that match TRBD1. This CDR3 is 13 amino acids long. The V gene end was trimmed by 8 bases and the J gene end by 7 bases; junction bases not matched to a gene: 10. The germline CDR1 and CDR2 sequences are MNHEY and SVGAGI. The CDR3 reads CASFQGDLRGYTF. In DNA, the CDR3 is TGTGCCAGCTTCCAGGGGGATTTGCGTGGCTACACCTTC.

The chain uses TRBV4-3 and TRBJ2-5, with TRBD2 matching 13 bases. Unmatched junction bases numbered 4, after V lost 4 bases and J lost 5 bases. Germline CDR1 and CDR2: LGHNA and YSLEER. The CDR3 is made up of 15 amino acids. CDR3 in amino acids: CASSRTSGSDETQYF. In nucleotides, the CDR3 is TGCGCCAGCAGCCGGACTAGCGGGAGTGACGAGACCCAGTACTTC.

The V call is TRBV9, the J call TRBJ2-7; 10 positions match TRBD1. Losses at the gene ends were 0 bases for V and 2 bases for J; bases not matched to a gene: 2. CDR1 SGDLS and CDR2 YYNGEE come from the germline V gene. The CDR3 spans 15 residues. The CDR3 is CASSVGTGGAYEQYF. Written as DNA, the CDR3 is TGTGCCAGCAGCGTAGGGACAGGGGGGGCCTACGAGCAGTACTTC.

CDR3 sequence: CAWTTGASGNTIYF. The CDR3, as DNA: TGTGCCTGGACCACAGGGGCAAGTGGAAACACCATATATTTT. The chain carries TRBV30 and TRBJ1-3, with 7 bases aligning to TRBD1. J was trimmed by 3 bases and V by 4 bases; bases with no gene match: 6. CDR3 length equals 14 residues. From germline, CDR1 is GTSNPN and CDR2 SVGIG (reference sequence).

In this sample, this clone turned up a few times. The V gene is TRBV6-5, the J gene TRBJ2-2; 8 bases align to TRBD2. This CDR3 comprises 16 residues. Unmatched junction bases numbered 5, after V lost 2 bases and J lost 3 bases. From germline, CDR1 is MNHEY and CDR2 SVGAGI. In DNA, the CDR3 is TGTGCCAGCAGTTACCCAGCGGGAGTTGACACCGGGGAGCTGTTTTTT. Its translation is CASSYPAGVDTGELFF.

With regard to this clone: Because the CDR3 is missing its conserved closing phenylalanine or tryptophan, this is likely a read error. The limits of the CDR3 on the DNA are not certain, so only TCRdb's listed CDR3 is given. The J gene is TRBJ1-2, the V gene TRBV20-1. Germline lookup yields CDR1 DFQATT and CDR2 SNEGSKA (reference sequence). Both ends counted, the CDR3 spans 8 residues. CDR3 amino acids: CSARSNIA.